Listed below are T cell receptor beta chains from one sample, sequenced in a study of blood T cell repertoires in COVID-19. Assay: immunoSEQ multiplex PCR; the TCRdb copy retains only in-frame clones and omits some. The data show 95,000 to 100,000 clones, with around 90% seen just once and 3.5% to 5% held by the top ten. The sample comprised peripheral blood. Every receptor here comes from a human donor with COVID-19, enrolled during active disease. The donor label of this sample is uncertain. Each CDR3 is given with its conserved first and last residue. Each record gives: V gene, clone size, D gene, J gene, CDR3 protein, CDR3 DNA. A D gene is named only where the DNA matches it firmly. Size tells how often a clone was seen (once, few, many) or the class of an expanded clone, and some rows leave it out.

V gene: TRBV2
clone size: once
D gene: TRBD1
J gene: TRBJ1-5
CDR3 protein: CASSLDRGLTNQPQHF
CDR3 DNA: TGTGCCAGCAGCCTGGACAGGGGCCTTACCAATCAGCCCCAGCATTTT

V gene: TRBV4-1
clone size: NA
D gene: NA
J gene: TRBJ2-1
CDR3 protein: CASSHTFRGGSYNEQFF
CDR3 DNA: TGCGCCAGCAGCCACACTTTTAGGGGGGGTTCCTACAATGAGCAGTTCTTC

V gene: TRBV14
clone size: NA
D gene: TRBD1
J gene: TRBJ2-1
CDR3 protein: CASSPASGGGDRVLNEQFF
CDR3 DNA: TGTGCCAGCAGCCCGGCTTCAGGGGGTGGGGACAGGGTATTGAATGAGCAGTTCTTC

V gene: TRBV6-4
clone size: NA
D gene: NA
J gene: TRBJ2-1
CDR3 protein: CANPCLEAFYNEQFF
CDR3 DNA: TGTGCCAACCCGTGCCTAGAAGCATTCTACAATGAGCAGTTCTTC

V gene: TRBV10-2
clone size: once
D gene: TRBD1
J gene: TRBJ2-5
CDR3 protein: CASSELWTGGVETQYF
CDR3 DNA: TGCGCCAGCAGTGAGTTGTGGACAGGGGGCGTAGAGACCCAGTACTTC

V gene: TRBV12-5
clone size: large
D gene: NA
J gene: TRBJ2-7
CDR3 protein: CASSPADTFSYEQYF
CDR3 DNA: TGTGCTAGTTCACCCGCGGACACCTTCTCCTACGAGCAGTACTTC

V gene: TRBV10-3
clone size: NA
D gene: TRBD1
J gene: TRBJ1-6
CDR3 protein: CAISGTGGQGNSPLHF
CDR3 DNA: TGTGCCATCAGTGGAACGGGGGGACAGGGTAATTCACCCCTCCACTTT

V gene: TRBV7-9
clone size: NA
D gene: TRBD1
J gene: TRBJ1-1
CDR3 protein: CASSSQGVNTEAFF
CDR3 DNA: TGTGCCAGCAGCTCCCAGGGGGTGAACACTGAAGCTTTCTTT

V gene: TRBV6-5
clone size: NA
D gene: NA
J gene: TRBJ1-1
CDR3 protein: CASTADRRNTEAFF
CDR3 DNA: TGTGCCAGCACCGCCGACAGGCGGAACACTGAAGCTTTCTTT

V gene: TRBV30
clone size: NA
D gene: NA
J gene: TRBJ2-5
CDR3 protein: CAWNPTGGGETQYF
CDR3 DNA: TGTGCCTGGAATCCGACTGGAGGCGGAGAGACCCAGTACTTC

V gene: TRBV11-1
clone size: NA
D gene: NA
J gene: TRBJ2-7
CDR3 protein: CASAVAYEQYF
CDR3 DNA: TGTGCCAGCGCGGTCGCCTACGAGCAGTACTTC

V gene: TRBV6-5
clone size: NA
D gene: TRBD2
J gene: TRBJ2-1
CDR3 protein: CASRASGGAINEQFF
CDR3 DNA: TGTGCCAGCAGAGCTAGCGGGGGGGCGATTAATGAGCAGTTCTTC

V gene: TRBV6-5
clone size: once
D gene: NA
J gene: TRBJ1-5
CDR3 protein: CACRGDSNQPQHF
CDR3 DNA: TGTGCCTGCCGCGGGGATAGCAATCAGCCCCAGCATTTT

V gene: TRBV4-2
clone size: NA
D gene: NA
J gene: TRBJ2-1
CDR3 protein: CASSQGLTPRRPRNEQFF
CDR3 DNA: TGTGCCAGCAGCCAAGGATTGACTCCCAGACGTCCCCGGAATGAGCAGTTCTTC

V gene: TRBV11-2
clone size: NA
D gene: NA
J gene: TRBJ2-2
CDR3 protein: CASSLEGRAGELFF
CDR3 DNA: TGTGCCAGCAGCTTAGAGGGGCGCGCCGGGGAGCTGTTTTTT

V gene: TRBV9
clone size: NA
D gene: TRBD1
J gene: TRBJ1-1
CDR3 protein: CASNVTGGAGMNTEAFF
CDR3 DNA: TGTGCCAGCAACGTAACAGGGGGCGCCGGGATGAACACTGAAGCTTTCTTT